This T cell receptor beta chain was retrieved from a study of blood T cell repertoires in COVID-19. Across the study: Both acute and convalescent COVID-19 samples were obtained from the United States, Italy and Spain. From T cells, B-cell-depleted T cells, or PBMCs came the material, which was cDNA or gDNA.

The V and J ends lost 4 bases and 8 bases, in that order; junction bases with no gene match: 17. The CDR3 consists of 16 residues. From germline, CDR1 is GTSNPN and CDR2 SVGIG (reference sequence). In the original analysis: Estimation of nucleated cell counts relied on the amplification of reference gene primers. Here immunoSEQ multiplex PCR was the method, and the copy in TCRdb shows in-frame clones only, minus some. The V and J calls and the clone size are those of that table, but D and trimming were determined from the DNA. The sample contains 100,000 to 150,000 clones, more than 60% of which appear only once.

The chain couples TRBV30 to TRBJ1-2, with 9 bases lining up with TRBD1. The clonotype comes from a woman in her 70s with acute or convalescent COVID-19. Sample: peripheral blood. CDR3 sequence reads: CAWTGGTGKKVRGYTF. CDR3 nucleotides: TGTGCCTGGACCGGGGGGACAGGGAAGAAGGTGCGAGGCTACACCTTC. Full variable domain (remainder filled in from reference TRBV30 and TRBJ1-2): SQTIHQWPATLVQPVGSPLSLECTVEGTSNPNLYWYRQAAGRGLQLLFYSVGIGQISSEVPQNLSASRPQDRQFILSSKKLLLSDSGFYLCAWTGGTGKKVRGYTFGSGTRLTVV.